Presented here are 19 T cell receptor beta chains from one specimen sequenced in a study of blood T cells in healthy people across ages. A sample-barcoded 5' primer and a J-beta primer mix were used in a second PCR of roughly 6 to 12 cycles. MiXCR, applied by TCRdb to the 5' RACE reads, yields one record per CDR3 protein. The sample records under 750,000 distinct CDR3 sequences, 45% to 55% being singletons. Sequencing was performed on blood. These receptors were collected from an elderly man in good health.

There are a few counts of this clonotype. The gene calls are TRBV7-9 and TRBJ2-1; D perhaps matches TRBD2 (5 bases). This CDR3 is 15 amino acids long. V was clipped by 5 bases and J by 7 bases, with 18 bases between them. Germline loops: CDR1 SEHNR, CDR2 FQNEAQ (reference sequence). CDR3 in amino acids: CASSRPREPPNEQFF. The CDR3 DNA is TGTGCCAGCAGCCGCCCCCGGGAACCCCCAAATGAGCAGTTCTTC.

In its sample, this clonotype was seen a few times. One junction end disagrees with the germline gene, perhaps due to a read error. The chain joins TRBV29-1 to TRBJ1-6; D gene ambiguous. In germline, CDR1 is SQVTM, CDR2 ANQGSEA. The CDR3 runs 12 residues. Written as DNA, the CDR3 is TGCGGCGTTTCGGACGGGGATTCACCCCTCCACTTT. Residues: CGVSDGDSPLHF.

J is TRBJ2-5 and V is TRBV28; D may correspond to TRBD1 or TRBD2 (5 bases each). The CDR3 is made up of 12 amino acids. Germline lookup yields CDR1 MDHEN and CDR2 SYDVKM. V was shortened by 6 bases and J by 8 bases, with 13 bases between the two germline ends. The CDR3 here is CASRGTPRTQYF. The CDR3 DNA sequence: TGTGCCAGCAGGGGGACCCCTCGAACCCAGTACTTC.

The chain uses TRBV5-1 and TRBJ1-5; the D gene is possibly TRBD1 (6 bases). CDR1 SGHRS and CDR2 YFSETQ come from the germline V gene. The CDR3 loop spans 15 amino acids. With 4 bases removed from V and 4 bases from J, the gap between germline ends came to 15 bases. The CDR3 protein is CASSRAGDPNQPQHF. In DNA, the CDR3 is TGCGCCAGCAGCCGGGCAGGGGACCCAAATCAGCCCCAGCATTTT.

CDR3 DNA sequence: TGTGCCAGCTCACCTCAGGACAGGGGGCCGAACGGGGAGCTGTTTTTT. This codes for CASSPQDRGPNGELFF. The chain has TRBV18 and TRBJ2-2, with TRBD1 matching over 11 bases. The length of the CDR3 is 16 residues. Trimming cost V 3 bases and J 7 bases; bases outside gene matches: 7. Germline values: CDR1 KGHSH, CDR2 LQKENI.

This clonotype has just a few counts. A much larger clone lies one base from this, so it may be a read error. This chain's CDR3 is CASSPRAIAEETQYF. CDR3 bases: TGTGCCAGCTCGCCCCGGGCGATAGCGGAAGAGACCCAGTACTTC. The genes are TRBV6-5 and TRBJ2-5; maybe TRBD2 (6 bases). CDR3 size: 15 residues. CDR1 is MNHEY, CDR2 SVGAGI, per germline. V lost 8 bases and J lost 3, with 19 bases in between.

The chain couples TRBV20-1 to TRBJ2-3; 10 bases match TRBD1. Unmatched junction bases numbered 8, after V lost 3 bases and J lost 2 bases. This CDR3 is 16 amino acids long. Germline V gene sequence: CDR1 DFQATT, CDR2 SNEGSKA (reference sequence). The CDR3 DNA follows: TGCAGTGCTAGCCCCGGGACAGGGGTTTCCACAGATACGCAGTATTTT. Translating gives CSASPGTGVSTDTQYF.

J is TRBJ2-1 and V is TRBV27, with a possible D match to TRBD1 (6 bases). Germline CDR1 MNHEY, CDR2 SMNVEV (reference sequence). V lost 5 bases, J lost 4 bases, and 18 bases lay in between. The CDR3 has 16 residues. The CDR3 region has the DNA TGTGCCAGCAGTCTAGGGGGTCGGAGGCGATACAATGAGCAGTTCTTC. Protein sequence: CASSLGGRRRYNEQFF.

This chain joins TRBV10-3 and TRBJ2-5, with D perhaps matching TRBD1 (5 bases). The CDR3 loop spans 14 amino acids. The germline gives CDR1 ENHRY, CDR2 SYGVKD. The germline V and J ends were trimmed by 1 base and 5 bases, with 11 bases remaining between them. Written as DNA, the CDR3 is TGTGCCATCAGTGAGTTAGGCAAGGGGGAGACCCAGTACTTC. Translated, it gives CAISELGKGETQYF.

The V call is TRBV28, the J call TRBJ2-7, with D possibly matching TRBD2 (6 bases). CDR1 and CDR2 from the germline V gene are MDHEN and SYDVKM. Trimming removed 2 bases at V and 7 bases at J, with 9 bases between. The CDR3 covers 12 residues. This chain's CDR3 is CASSLSGREQYF. The CDR3 DNA follows: TGTGCCAGCAGTTTAAGTGGGAGGGAGCAGTACTTC.

This clonotype occurred a few times. This chain joins TRBV4-3 and TRBJ1-6; maybe TRBD1 (5 bases). CDR3 length: 13 residues. CDR1 is LGHNA and CDR2 is YSLEER in the germline V gene. V dropped 0 bases and J dropped 15 bases, with 12 bases sitting between them. As DNA, the CDR3 is TGCGCCAGCAGCCAAGAGGGTCAGGGTGTCCTCCACTTT. Its translation is CASSQEGQGVLHF.

This clonotype was recorded a few times. V usage is TRBV10-2 and J usage is TRBJ2-1; 10 positions match TRBD2. The CDR3 sequence is 14 residues long. With 6 bases clipped from V and 4 bases from J, the junction kept 3 bases outside the gene matches. Germline V CDR1 and CDR2: WSHSY, SAAADI. This CDR3 is CASRLAGTYNEQFF. CDR3 bases: TGCGCCAGCAGACTAGCGGGAACTTACAATGAGCAGTTCTTC.

A remark on this clonotype: Germline and junction disagree at one end, which may indicate a read error. The V gene is TRBV7-9, the J gene TRBJ2-7; maybe TRBD1 (5 bases). CDR3 size: 13 residues. The germline gives CDR1 SEHNR, CDR2 FQNEAQ (reference sequence). Here the CDR3 reads CARSADTTYEQYF. CDR3 in DNA: TGTGCCCGCAGCGCGGACACTACCTACGAGCAGTACTTC.

Here the CDR3 reads CASSITPDKDEQFF. The CDR3 bases are TGTGCCAGCAGTATTACTCCAGACAAGGATGAGCAGTTCTTC. The chain joins TRBV25-1 to TRBJ2-1; no firm D call. CDR3 length: 14 residues. In germline, CDR1 is MGHDK, CDR2 SYGVNS. V shed 5 bases and J shed 8 bases, with 16 bases lying between them.

The chain is built from TRBV10-3 and TRBJ1-1; D remains unclear. This CDR3 region has 16 residues. V was trimmed by 5 bases and J by 1 base, leaving 17 bases between them. Germline-derived CDR1 and CDR2 are ENHRY and SYGVKD. The chain's CDR3 is CAISPGAGQRNTEAFF. CDR3 nucleotide sequence: TGTGCCATCAGTCCGGGAGCTGGGCAGAGGAACACTGAAGCTTTCTTT.

A few counts support this clonotype. The V and J genes are TRBV24-1 and TRBJ2-3; TRBD1 matches at 9 bases. This CDR3 has 14 residues. CDR1 is KGHDR, CDR2 SFDVKD, per germline. Unmatched junction bases numbered 0, after V lost 5 bases and J lost 1 base. The CDR3: CATSGTGGTDTQYF. DNA for the CDR3: TGTGCCACCAGTGGGACAGGGGGCACAGATACGCAGTATTTT.

CDR3 sequence: CTSSLVGSGSTDTQYF. The DNA for the CDR3 is TGTACCAGCAGCTTAGTTGGTAGCGGAAGCACAGATACGCAGTATTTT. This chain connects TRBV7-2 to TRBJ2-3, with D tentatively TRBD2 (6 bases). Germline values: CDR1 SGHTA, CDR2 FQGNSA. CDR3 size: 16 residues. V was cut by 1 base and J by 0 bases, with 11 bases left in between.

Concerning this clonotype itself: A much larger clone lies a single base off, so this may be a read error. This sequence joins TRBV4-3 and TRBJ1-6, with TRBD1 as a possible D gene (5 bases). The CDR3 covers 17 residues. Germline V gives CDR1 LGHNA, CDR2 YSLEER. Deletions cut 3 bases from V and 7 bases from J, with 19 bases between. Here the CDR3 DNA reads TGCGCCAGCAGCCATGATACTTTGTCACAGGCCAATTCACCCCTCCACTTT. Translated: CASSHDTLSQANSPLHF.

This clonotype was counted many times. The genes are TRBV6-5 and TRBJ2-1; 8 nucleotides agree with TRBD2. The CDR3 is 16 amino acids. V lost 0 bases and J lost 1; bases outside the gene matches: 2. Germline CDR1 and CDR2: MNHEY and SVGAGI. DNA for the CDR3: TGTGCCAGCAGTTACTCCGGGACTAGGTCCTACAATGAGCAGTTCTTC. This gives the protein CASSYSGTRSYNEQFF.